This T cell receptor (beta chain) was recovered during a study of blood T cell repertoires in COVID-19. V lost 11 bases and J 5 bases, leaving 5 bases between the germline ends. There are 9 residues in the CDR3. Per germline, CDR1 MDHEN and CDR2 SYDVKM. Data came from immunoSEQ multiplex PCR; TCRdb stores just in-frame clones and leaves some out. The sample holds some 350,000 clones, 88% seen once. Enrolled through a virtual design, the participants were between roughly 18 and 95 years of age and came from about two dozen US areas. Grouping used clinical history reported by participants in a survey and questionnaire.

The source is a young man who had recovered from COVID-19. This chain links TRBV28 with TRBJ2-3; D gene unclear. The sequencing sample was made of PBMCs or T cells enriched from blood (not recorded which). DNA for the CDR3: TGTGCCTCCGGAGATACGCAGTATTTT. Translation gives CASGDTQYF.